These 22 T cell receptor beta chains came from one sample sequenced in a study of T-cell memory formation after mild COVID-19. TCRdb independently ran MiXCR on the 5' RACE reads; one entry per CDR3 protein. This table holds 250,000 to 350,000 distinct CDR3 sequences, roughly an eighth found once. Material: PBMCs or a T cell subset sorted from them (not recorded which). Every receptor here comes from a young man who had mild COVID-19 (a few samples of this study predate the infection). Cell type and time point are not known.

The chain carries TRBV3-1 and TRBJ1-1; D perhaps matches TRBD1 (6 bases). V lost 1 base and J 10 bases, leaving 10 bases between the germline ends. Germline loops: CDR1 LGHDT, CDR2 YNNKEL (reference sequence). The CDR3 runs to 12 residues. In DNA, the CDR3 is TGTGCCAGCAGCCAAGTCGGGGGGCGAGCTTTCTTT. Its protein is CASSQVGGRAFF.

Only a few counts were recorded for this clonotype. CDR3 amino acids: CASSQAGIGELFF. The CDR3 DNA follows: TGTGCCAGCAGCCAAGCGGGCATCGGGGAGCTGTTTTTT. The V call is TRBV4-2, the J call TRBJ2-2; the D is unclear. Trimming took 1 base from V and 7 from J, leaving 7 bases between them. CDR3 length: 13 residues. Looked up from germline, CDR1 is LGHNA and CDR2 is YNFKEQ.

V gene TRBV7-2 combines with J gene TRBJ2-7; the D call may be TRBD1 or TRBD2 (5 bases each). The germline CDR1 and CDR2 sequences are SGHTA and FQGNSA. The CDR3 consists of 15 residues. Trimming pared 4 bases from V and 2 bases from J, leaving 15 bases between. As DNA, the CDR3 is TGTGCCAGCAGCTCCGGGGCAGTACGGCCCTACGAGCAGTACTTC. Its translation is CASSSGAVRPYEQYF.

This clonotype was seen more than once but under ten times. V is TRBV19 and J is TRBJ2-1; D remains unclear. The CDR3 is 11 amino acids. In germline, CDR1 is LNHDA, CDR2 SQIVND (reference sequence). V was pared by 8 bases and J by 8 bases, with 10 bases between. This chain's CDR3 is CASEYGDEQFF. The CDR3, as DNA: TGTGCCAGTGAATATGGGGATGAGCAGTTCTTC. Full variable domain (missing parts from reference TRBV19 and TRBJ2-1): DGGITQSPKYLFRKEGQNVTLSCEQNLNHDAMYWYRQDPGQGLRLIYYSQIVNDFQKGDIAEGYSVSREKKESFPLTVTSAQKNPTAFYLCASEYGDEQFFGPGTRLTVL.

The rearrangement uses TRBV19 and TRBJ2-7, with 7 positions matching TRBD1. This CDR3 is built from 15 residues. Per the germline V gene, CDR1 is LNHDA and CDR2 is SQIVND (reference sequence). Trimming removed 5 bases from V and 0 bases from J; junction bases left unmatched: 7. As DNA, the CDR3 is TGTGCCAGTAGTGACACAGGGGTGGTCTCCTACGAGCAGTACTTC. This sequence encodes CASSDTGVVSYEQYF.

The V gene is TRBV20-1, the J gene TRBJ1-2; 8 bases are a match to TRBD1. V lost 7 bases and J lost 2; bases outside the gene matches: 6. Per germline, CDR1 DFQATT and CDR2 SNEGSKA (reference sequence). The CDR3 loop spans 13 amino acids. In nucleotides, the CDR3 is TGCAGTGTTTTACAGGGGGTCAACTATGGCTACACCTTC. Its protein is CSVLQGVNYGYTF.

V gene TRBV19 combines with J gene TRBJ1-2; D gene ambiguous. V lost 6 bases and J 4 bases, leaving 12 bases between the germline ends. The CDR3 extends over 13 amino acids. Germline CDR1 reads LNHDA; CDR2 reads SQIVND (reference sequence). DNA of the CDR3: TGTGCCAGTAGCACCCCGTCCGTCTATGGCTACACCTTC. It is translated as CASSTPSVYGYTF.

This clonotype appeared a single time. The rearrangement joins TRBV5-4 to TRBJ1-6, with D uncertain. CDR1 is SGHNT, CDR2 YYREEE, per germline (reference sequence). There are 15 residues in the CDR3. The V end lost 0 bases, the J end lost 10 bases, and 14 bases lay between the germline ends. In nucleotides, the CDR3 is TGTGCCAGCAGCTTGGGGATCGGGCAGGAGTCACCCCTCCACTTT. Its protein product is CASSLGIGQESPLHF.

The CDR3 sequence is CAWSGGGHGYTF. CDR3 sequence (DNA): TGTGCCTGGAGTGGGGGGGGCCATGGCTACACCTTC. The chain combines TRBV30 with TRBJ1-2; possibly TRBD1 for D (6 bases). The germline V gene has CDR1 GTSNPN and CDR2 SVGIG (reference sequence). Trimming left V 1 base short and J 6 bases short, with 9 bases between. CDR3 length equals 12 residues.

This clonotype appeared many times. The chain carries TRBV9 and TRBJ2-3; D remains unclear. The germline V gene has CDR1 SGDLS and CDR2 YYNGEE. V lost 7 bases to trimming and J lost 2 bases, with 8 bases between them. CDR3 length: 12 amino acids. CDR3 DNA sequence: TGTGCCAGCGGCCGATACACAGATACGCAGTATTTT. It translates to CASGRYTDTQYF.

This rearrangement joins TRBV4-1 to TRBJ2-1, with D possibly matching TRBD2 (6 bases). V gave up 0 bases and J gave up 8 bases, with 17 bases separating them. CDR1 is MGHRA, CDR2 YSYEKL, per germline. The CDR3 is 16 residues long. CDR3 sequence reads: CASSQERTTIVDEQFF. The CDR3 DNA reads TGCGCCAGCAGCCAAGAAAGGACTACCATTGTCGATGAGCAGTTCTTC.

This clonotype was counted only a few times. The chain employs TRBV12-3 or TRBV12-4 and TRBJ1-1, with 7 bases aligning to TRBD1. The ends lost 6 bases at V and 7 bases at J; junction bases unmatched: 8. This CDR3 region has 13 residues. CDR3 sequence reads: CASRGPWDSEAFF. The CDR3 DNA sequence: TGTGCCAGCAGGGGACCCTGGGACAGTGAAGCTTTCTTT.

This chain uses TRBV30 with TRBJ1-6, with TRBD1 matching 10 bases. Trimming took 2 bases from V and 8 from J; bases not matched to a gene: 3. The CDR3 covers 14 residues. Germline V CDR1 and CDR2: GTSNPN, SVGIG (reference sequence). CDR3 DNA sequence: TGTGCCTGGAGTAGGACAGGGGGGTATTCACCCCTCCACTTT. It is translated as CAWSRTGGYSPLHF.

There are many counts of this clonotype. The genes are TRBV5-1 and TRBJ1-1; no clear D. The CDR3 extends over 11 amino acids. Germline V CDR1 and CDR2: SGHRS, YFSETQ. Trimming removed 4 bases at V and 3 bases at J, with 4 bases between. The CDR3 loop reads CASSRDTEAFF. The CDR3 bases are TGCGCCAGCAGCCGGGACACTGAAGCTTTCTTT.

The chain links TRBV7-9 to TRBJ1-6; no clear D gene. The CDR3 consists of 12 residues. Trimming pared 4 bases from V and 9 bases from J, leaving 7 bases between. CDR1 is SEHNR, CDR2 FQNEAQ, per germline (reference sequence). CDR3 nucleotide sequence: TGTGCCAGCAGCTCGGGGAGTTCACCCCTCCACTTT. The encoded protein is CASSSGSSPLHF.

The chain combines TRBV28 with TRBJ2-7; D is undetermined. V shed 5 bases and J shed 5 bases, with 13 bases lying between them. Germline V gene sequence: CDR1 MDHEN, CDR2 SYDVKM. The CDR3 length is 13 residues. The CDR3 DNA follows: TGTGCCAGCAGTGAGACGGCGAGAAACGAGCAGTACGTC. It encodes CASSETARNEQYV.

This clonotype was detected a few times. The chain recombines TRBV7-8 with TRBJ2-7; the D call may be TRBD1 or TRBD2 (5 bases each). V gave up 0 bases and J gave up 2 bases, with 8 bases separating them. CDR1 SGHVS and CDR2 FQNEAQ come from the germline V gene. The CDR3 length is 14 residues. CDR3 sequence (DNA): TGTGCCAGCAGCTTAGCCTGGGACCCCTACGAGCAGTACTTC. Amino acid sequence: CASSLAWDPYEQYF.

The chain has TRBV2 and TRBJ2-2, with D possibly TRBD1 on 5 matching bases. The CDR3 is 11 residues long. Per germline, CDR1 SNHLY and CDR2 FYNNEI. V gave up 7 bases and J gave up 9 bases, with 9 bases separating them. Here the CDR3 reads CASTLDRELFF. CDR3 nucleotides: TGTGCCAGCACCTTGGACAGGGAGCTGTTTTTT.

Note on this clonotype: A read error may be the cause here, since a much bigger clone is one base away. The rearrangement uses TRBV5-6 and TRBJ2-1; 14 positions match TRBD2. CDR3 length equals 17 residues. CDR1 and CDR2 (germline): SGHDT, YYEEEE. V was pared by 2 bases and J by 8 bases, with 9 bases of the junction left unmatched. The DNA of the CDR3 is TGTGCCAGCAGCTTCCCCGTGACTAGCGGGGGGGCCGATGAGCAGTTCTTC. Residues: CASSFPVTSGGADEQFF. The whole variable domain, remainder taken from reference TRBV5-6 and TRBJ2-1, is DAGVTQSPTHLIKTRGQQVTLRCSPKSGHDTVSWYQQALGQGPQFIFQYYEEEERQRGNFPDRFSGHQFPNYSSELNVNALLLGDSALYLCASSFPVTSGGADEQFFGPGTRLTVL.

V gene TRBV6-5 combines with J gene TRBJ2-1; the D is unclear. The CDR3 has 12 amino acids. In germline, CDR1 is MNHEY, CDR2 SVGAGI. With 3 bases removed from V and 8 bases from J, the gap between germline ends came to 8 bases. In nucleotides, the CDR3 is TGTGCCAGCAGTTATGGTTGGGATGAGCAGTTCTTC. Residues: CASSYGWDEQFF.

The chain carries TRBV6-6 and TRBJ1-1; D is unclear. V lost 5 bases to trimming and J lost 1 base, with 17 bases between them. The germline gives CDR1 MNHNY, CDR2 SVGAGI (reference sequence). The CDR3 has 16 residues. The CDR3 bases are TGTGCCAGCAGTCCAAGGGCGGAATCAGCGAACACTGAAGCTTTCTTT. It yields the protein CASSPRAESANTEAFF.

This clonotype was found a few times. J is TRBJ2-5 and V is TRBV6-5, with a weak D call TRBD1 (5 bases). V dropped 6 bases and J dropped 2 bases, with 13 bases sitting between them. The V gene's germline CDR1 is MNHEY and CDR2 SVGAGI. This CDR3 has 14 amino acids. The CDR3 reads CASRPHDSQETQYF. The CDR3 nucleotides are TGTGCCAGCAGACCCCATGACAGTCAAGAGACCCAGTACTTC.